The 17 T cell receptor beta chains below were found in one sample sequenced in a study of shared clonotypes between healthy human individuals. Some clones are missing from TCRdb's copy, which holds only in-frame ones; the method was immunoSEQ multiplex PCR. Among 2,500,000 or so clones, under 95% were seen once, and the ten largest hold about 0.38%. Sequencing was carried out using naive CD4+ T cells from PBMCs. Regarding subset: CD45RA+ positively selected. The receptors originated from a man aged 18 to 35 in good health. Some clones in this sample may be carry-over from other donors' samples.

The rearrangement links TRBV7-2 to TRBJ2-7; unclear D gene. The germline CDR1 and CDR2 sequences are SGHTA and FQGNSA. The CDR3 runs 12 residues. V was pared by 3 bases and J by 7 bases, with 10 bases between. The CDR3 bases are TGTGCCAGCAGCTTGAGCGTTGGGGAGCAGTACTTC. Protein product: CASSLSVGEQYF.

The J gene is TRBJ2-7, the V gene TRBV7-9; D is unclear. This CDR3 comprises 15 residues. Germline assignment: CDR1 SEHNR and CDR2 FQNEAQ (reference sequence). V dropped 5 bases and J dropped 0 bases, with 14 bases sitting between them. CDR3 coding DNA: TGTGCCAGCAGCCCCAGGACGGAGAGCTCCTACGAGCAGTACTTC. Its translation is CASSPRTESSYEQYF.

V usage is TRBV25-1 and J usage is TRBJ2-2; the D is unclear. Trimming shortened V by 0 bases and J by 0 bases, and 14 bases separated the two germline ends. The CDR3 is made up of 18 amino acids. The germline gives CDR1 MGHDK, CDR2 SYGVNS. CDR3 DNA sequence: TGTGCCAGCAGTGAATACAATATGCGACTTCCGAACACCGGGGAGCTGTTTTTT. It yields the protein CASSEYNMRLPNTGELFF.

This sequence joins TRBV28 and TRBJ1-1; a possible D gene is TRBD1 (6 bases). CDR3 length: 16 amino acids. Germline CDR1 is MDHEN and CDR2 is SYDVKM. V was trimmed by 2 bases and J by 6 bases, leaving 19 bases between them. CDR3 nucleotide sequence: TGTGCCAGCAGTTTAGGTACAGGGATATTTCACCCTGAAGCTTTCTTT. Protein: CASSLGTGIFHPEAFF. The full variable domain, completed using reference TRBV28 and TRBJ1-1, is DVKVTQSSRYLVKRTGEKVFLECVQDMDHENMFWYRQDPGLGLRLIYFSYDVKMKEKGDIPEGYSVSREKKERFSLILESASTNQTSMYLCASSLGTGIFHPEAFFGQGTRLTVV.

A remark on this clone: Additional DNA sequences in this sample encode the identical CDR3. The J gene is TRBJ1-1, the V gene TRBV5-1; TRBD1 might be the D (5 bases). This CDR3 contains 14 residues. The germline V and J ends were trimmed by 0 bases and 0 bases, with 6 bases remaining between them. The germline V gene has CDR1 SGHRS and CDR2 YFSETQ. CDR3 region: CASSLEGVNTEAFF. In DNA form, the CDR3 reads TGCGCCAGCAGCTTGGAAGGGGTGAACACTGAAGCTTTCTTT.

The chain uses TRBV5-5 and TRBJ2-7; 8 bases fit TRBD1. This CDR3 comprises 17 residues. Germline CDR1 SGHKS, CDR2 YYEKEE (reference sequence). With 3 bases clipped from V and 5 bases from J, the junction kept 16 bases outside the gene matches. In nucleotides, the CDR3 is TGTGCCAGCAGCTCCGGGGACAGGTTAATTTTGTTCCACGAGCAGTACTTC. It yields the protein CASSSGDRLILFHEQYF.

CDR3 nucleotide sequence: TGTGCCAGTAGTATGGGTAGCGGGCCCAACTCCTACGAGCAGTACTTC. Residues: CASSMGSGPNSYEQYF. The rearrangement links TRBV19 to TRBJ2-7; TRBD2 aligns across 7 bases. Germline CDR1 LNHDA, CDR2 SQIVND (reference sequence). The CDR3 length is 16 residues. Trimming cost V 3 bases and J 0 bases; bases outside gene matches: 8.

The rearrangement joins TRBV19 to TRBJ1-5, with a possible D match to TRBD1 (5 bases). Per germline, CDR1 LNHDA and CDR2 SQIVND (reference sequence). V lost 3 bases, J lost 6 bases, and 12 bases lay in between. The CDR3 totals 14 residues. The CDR3 DNA follows: TGTGCCAGTAGTATCTCCAGGGCGGGTCAGCCCCAGCATTTT. Translating it yields CASSISRAGQPQHF.

This chain links TRBV11-2 with TRBJ2-3; 8 positions agree with TRBD2. Germline values: CDR1 SGHAT, CDR2 FQNNGV. The CDR3 spans 17 residues. J lost 6 bases, V lost 1 base, and 12 bases had no gene match. CDR3 in DNA: TGTGCCAGCAGCTTAGGAGAGGTAGCGGGGCCCCCCGATACGCAGTATTTT. Protein product: CASSLGEVAGPPDTQYF. Combining the CDR3 with reference TRBV11-2 and TRBJ2-3 gives the whole variable domain EAGVAQSPRYKIIEKRQSVAFWCNPISGHATLYWYQQILGQGPKLLIQFQNNGVVDDSQLPKDRFSAERLKGVDSTLKIQPAKLEDSAVYLCASSLGEVAGPPDTQYFGPGTRLTVL.

J is TRBJ2-3 and V is TRBV29-1; D is uncertain. The CDR3 runs to 10 residues. CDR1 and CDR2 from the germline V gene are SQVTM and ANQGSEA. The V end lost 8 bases, the J end lost 1 base, and 4 bases lay between the germline ends. CDR3 protein: CSFGTDTQYF. CDR3 coding DNA: TGCAGCTTCGGCACAGATACGCAGTATTTT.

The gene calls are TRBV5-1 and TRBJ1-2; no firm D call. The CDR3 extends over 15 amino acids. The V gene's germline CDR1 is SGHRS and CDR2 YFSETQ. V was clipped by 3 bases and J by 4 bases, with 16 bases between them. CDR3 protein: CASSSNGGGRYGYTF. In DNA, the CDR3 is TGCGCCAGCAGCTCAAATGGCGGTGGACGCTATGGCTACACCTTC.

V gene TRBV27 combines with J gene TRBJ2-7; 7 nucleotides line up with TRBD2. V was pared by 9 bases and J by 2 bases, with 10 bases of the junction left unmatched. The V gene's germline CDR1 is MNHEY and CDR2 SMNVEV (reference sequence). The CDR3 consists of 14 residues. CDR3 coding DNA: TGTGCCAGTAGGTTTCTAGCGGAAGCCTACGAGCAGTACTTC. It specifies CASRFLAEAYEQYF.

This chain links TRBV5-1 with TRBJ1-2, with 7 bases that match TRBD1. This CDR3 region has 15 residues. V gave up 0 bases and J gave up 6 bases; unmatched junction bases: 8. From germline, CDR1 is SGHRS and CDR2 YFSETQ. CDR3 in amino acids: CASSLVRTGLDGYTF. CDR3 bases: TGCGCCAGCAGCTTGGTTCGGACAGGTCTTGATGGCTACACCTTC.

The rearrangement uses TRBV28 and TRBJ1-5; TRBD1 is a possible D gene (6 bases). The V gene lost 3 bases and the J gene lost 1 base, with 19 bases spanning the gap. This CDR3 contains 18 residues. The germline CDR1 and CDR2 sequences are MDHEN and SYDVKM. CDR3 bases: TGTGCCAGCAGTTTCAACATACAGGAGGGGGTGAGCAATCAGCCCCAGCATTTT. Protein: CASSFNIQEGVSNQPQHF.

In this sample, this clone turned up a few times. This sample includes further DNA sequences coding for the same CDR3. The rearrangement uses TRBV28 and TRBJ1-1; D is unclear. V was shortened by 3 bases and J by 7 bases, with 9 bases between the two germline ends. The germline gives CDR1 MDHEN, CDR2 SYDVKM. The CDR3 sequence is 12 residues long. The CDR3 sequence: CASSLIRDEAFF. Here the CDR3 DNA reads TGTGCCAGCAGTTTGATCCGAGATGAAGCTTTCTTT.

The J gene is TRBJ2-1, the V gene TRBV6-5, with D possibly TRBD1 on 5 matching bases. Between the trimmed V and J ends, which lost 6 bases and 4 bases, there was a span of 13 bases. There are 14 residues in the CDR3. The germline V gene encodes CDR1 MNHEY and CDR2 SVGAGI. The CDR3 reads CASRLRQYYNEQFF. CDR3 DNA: TGTGCCAGCAGACTCCGACAGTATTACAATGAGCAGTTCTTC.

This sequence joins TRBV29-1 and TRBJ2-5; tentatively, D is TRBD1 (6 bases). V was shortened by 7 bases and J by 4 bases, with 13 bases between the two germline ends. Germline CDR1 is SQVTM and CDR2 is ANQGSEA. The CDR3 has 12 residues. The DNA for the CDR3 is TGCAGCGCCACAGGGTTTGGAGAGACCCAGTACTTC. Its translation: CSATGFGETQYF.